This T cell receptor beta chain was sequenced in a study of response to subunit inactivated influenza vaccine (dated by TCRdb to 2016 to 2019). In terms of the full investigation: To follow how T cells responded to a trivalent subunit inactivated influenza vaccine, the researchers relied on deep quantitative profiling of the T cell receptor repertoire.

Libraries were constructed by RT-PCR. Sequencing was performed on an Illumina HiSeq 2500. TCRdb handled the public reads itself, with Q25 trimming in fastp and clone calling in MiXCR, and kept productive beta chains. Rows are combined by CDR3 protein, so each entry shows the most common genes and DNA. Here the sample has around 320,000 distinct CDR3 sequences; 22% occur a single time. The ten largest clones capture 10% of the sample. The research as a whole found: It was suggested by the authors that each seasonal influenza vaccination may recruit only a limited number of new T cells.

The CDR3 spans 15 residues, from the cysteine through the phenylalanine. As encoded in the germline V gene, CDR1 is SGDLS while CDR2 is YYNGEE. On this clonotype: The antigen it recognizes is unknown. The limits of the CDR3 on the DNA are not certain, so only TCRdb's listed CDR3 is given.

The receptor was derived from a man aged 45 to 70 who received an inactivated influenza vaccine. Donor details come from another sample of the same person, matched by shared clones. Here the chain combines TRBV9 and TRBJ1-4; the tabulated D call, TRBD1, remains unverified against the DNA. Source: PBMCs from blood, taken less than 22 months after vaccination. The CDR3 protein: CASSVTDRAVKNCFF.